These 23 T cell receptor beta chains share one sample of origin, sequenced in a study of cytomegalovirus exposure and HLA in healthy donors (dated by TCRdb to about 2017). The library was prepared using the immunoSEQ multiplex PCR assay. The multiplex PCR relied on a mix of 60 forward primers for TCR Vbeta segments and 13 reverse primers for TCR Jbeta segments. Here the immuneACCESS table is served through TCRdb, limited to in-frame sequences with V and J called. Missing clones are a known gap in these copies; in checked studies unresolved V genes cover under half, and the rest lacks a known reason. For this sample there are about 120,000 clones; around 86% appear just once. Together, the top ten hold about 1.8% of the sample. Sequenced sample: PBMCs. All receptors derive from a man aged 40-50 years in good health and CMV-seronegative.

The V and J genes are TRBV2 and TRBJ2-7; 10 nucleotides agree with TRBD2. CDR3 size: 15 residues. V lost 1 base and J lost 6; bases outside the gene matches: 6. The V gene's germline CDR1 is SNHLY and CDR2 FYNNEI. CDR3 bases: TGTGCCAGCAGTGAAGTGGTACTAGCGGGGTTCGAGCAGTACTTC. It is translated as CASSEVVLAGFEQYF. The full variable domain, with the rest looked up from reference TRBV2 and TRBJ2-7, is EPEVTQTPSHQVTQMGQEVILRCVPISNHLYFYWYRQILGQKVEFLVSFYNNEISEKSEIFDDQFSVERPDGSNFTLKIRSTKLEDSAMYFCASSEVVLAGFEQYFGPGTRLTVT.

The V gene is TRBV28, the J gene TRBJ2-7, with TRBD1 matching 7 bases. V shed 6 bases, J shed 1 base, and the junction held 6 bases outside the gene matches. Looked up from germline, CDR1 is MDHEN and CDR2 is SYDVKM. This CDR3 has 14 residues. The CDR3 sequence is CASSRRDRSYEQYF. The CDR3 bases are TGTGCCAGCAGCCGCCGGGACAGATCCTACGAGCAGTACTTC.

This clone was observed a few times. This sequence joins TRBV7-8 and TRBJ2-5; D remains unclear. The J call is uncertain, as TRBJ2-7 better fits the DNA end. In germline, CDR1 is SGHVS, CDR2 FQNEAQ. The CDR3 spans 13 residues. CDR3 sequence: CASSLEWGYEQYF. CDR3 nucleotide sequence: TGTGCCAGCAGCTTAGAATGGGGCTACGAGCAGTACTTC.

This chain uses TRBV5-1 with TRBJ2-7; 11 positions agree with TRBD1. The CDR3 has 15 amino acids. Looked up from germline, CDR1 is SGHRS and CDR2 is YFSETQ. The ends lost 0 bases at V and 3 bases at J; junction bases unmatched: 2. The CDR3 here is CASSLGGTGGYEQYF. The DNA for the CDR3 is TGCGCCAGCAGCTTGGGAGGGACAGGGGGCTACGAGCAGTACTTC.

The chain is built from TRBV6-1 and TRBJ2-1, with 8 bases matching TRBD2. The V gene's germline CDR1 is MNHNS and CDR2 SASEGT. The CDR3 has 15 residues. J lost 4 bases, V lost 2 bases, and 4 bases had no gene match. CDR3 sequence (DNA): TGTGCCAGCAGTGAAATTTCTAGCGGGTACAATGAGCAGTTCTTC. It encodes CASSEISSGYNEQFF.

This clone was observed a single time. This sequence joins TRBV29-1 and TRBJ1-1, with a weak D call TRBD1 (5 bases). The germline CDR1 and CDR2 sequences are SQVTM and ANQGSEA. V was cut by 4 bases and J by 8 bases, with 11 bases left in between. The CDR3 contains 11 residues. The CDR3 DNA reads as TGCAGCGTTGGGGTCCAGGGCGAAGCTTTCTTT. Its translation is CSVGVQGEAFF.

The chain recombines TRBV27 with TRBJ1-2, with 7 bases aligning to TRBD1. CDR1 and CDR2 from the germline V gene are MNHEY and SMNVEV (reference sequence). Germline trimming cut 3 bases from V and 5 bases from J; bases unmatched to any gene: 12. CDR3 size: 16 residues. DNA of the CDR3: TGTGCCAGCAGTTTGGCCTCTGACAGGGCATATTATGGCTACACCTTC. Amino acids: CASSLASDRAYYGYTF.

The chain employs TRBV12-2 and TRBJ2-7; the D segment call TRBD2 is taken from the table without a DNA check. TRBV12-2 represents a pseudogene. CDR3 length equals 14 residues. The CDR3 protein is CASRPRGAEREQYF. For the CDR3, the DNA is TGTGCAAGTCGCCCCCGAGGAGCGGAGCGAGAGCAGTACTTC.

This clone was detected only a few times. The V call is TRBV5-6, the J call TRBJ1-1; D gene uncertain. V was trimmed by 1 base and J by 1 base, leaving 5 bases between them. Germline V CDR1 and CDR2: SGHDT, YYEEEE. This CDR3 spans 13 amino acids. The CDR3 sequence is CASSLRRNTEAFF. The DNA of the CDR3 is TGTGCCAGCAGCTTGCGTAGGAACACTGAAGCTTTCTTT. The variable domain in full, with the rest retrieved from reference TRBV5-6 and TRBJ1-1, is DAGVTQSPTHLIKTRGQQVTLRCSPKSGHDTVSWYQQALGQGPQFIFQYYEEEERQRGNFPDRFSGHQFPNYSSELNVNALLLGDSALYLCASSLRRNTEAFFGQGTRLTVV.

This clone was found a few times. CDR3 sequence reads: CASQFKSFSNQPQHF. The CDR3 DNA sequence: TGTGCCAGTCAGTTTAAATCCTTTAGCAATCAGCCCCAGCATTTT. The V and J genes are TRBV28 and TRBJ1-5; D unclear. CDR3 length: 15 amino acids. Germline V CDR1 and CDR2: MDHEN, SYDVKM. Trimming stripped 9 bases from V and 0 bases from J, with 15 bases between.

The chain has TRBV5-1 and TRBJ1-2; TRBD1 might be the D (5 bases). From germline, CDR1 is SGHRS and CDR2 YFSETQ. This CDR3 spans 13 amino acids. V was clipped by 0 bases and J by 6 bases, with 9 bases between them. In DNA, the CDR3 is TGCGCCAGCAGCTTGGGCGGGGGGGATGGCTACACCTTC. This codes for CASSLGGGDGYTF.

To note about this clone: The CDR3 carries no conserved terminal phenylalanine or tryptophan, so it likely arises from a read error. The rearrangement links TRBV30 to TRBJ1-1; D uncertain. CDR3 length: 11 amino acids. V lost 2 bases to trimming and J lost 6 bases, with 7 bases between them. Germline-derived CDR1 and CDR2 are GTSNPN and SVGIG (reference sequence). As DNA, the CDR3 is TGTGCCTGGAGTAGAAAGCCTGAAGCTTTCGTT. Translating gives CAWSRKPEAFV.

Written as DNA, the CDR3 is TGTGCCAGCCGAAGGGGCGGATCTAGCAATCAGCCCCAGCATTTT. Translating gives CASRRGGSSNQPQHF. The J gene is TRBJ1-5, the V gene TRBV2, with D maybe TRBD1 (5 bases). V was pared by 8 bases and J by 0 bases, with 14 bases between. This CDR3 is 15 amino acids long. Germline V gene lookup returns CDR1 SNHLY and CDR2 FYNNEI.

The gene calls are TRBV7-3 and TRBJ2-3, with D tentatively TRBD2 (6 bases). The germline V and J ends were trimmed by 5 bases and 1 base, with 10 bases remaining between them. The CDR3 is 14 amino acids. From germline, CDR1 is SGHTA and CDR2 FQGTGA. The CDR3 sequence: CASSGGGGTDTQYF. DNA of the CDR3: TGTGCCAGCAGCGGGGGAGGAGGCACAGATACGCAGTATTTT.

This clone came up once. The V call is TRBV9, the J call TRBJ1-6; TRBD1 matches at 10 bases. The CDR3 has 16 residues. Germline trimming cut 2 bases from V and 5 bases from J; bases unmatched to any gene: 4. The V gene's germline CDR1 is SGDLS and CDR2 YYNGEE. In DNA form, the CDR3 reads TGTGCCAGCAGCGTCGGGACAGGGGTCCATAATTCACCCCTCCACTTT. Translated: CASSVGTGVHNSPLHF.

V and J are TRBV5-4 and TRBJ1-6; 7 bases are a match to TRBD1. Trimming took 4 bases from V and 9 from J; bases not matched to a gene: 10. CDR1 and CDR2 from the germline V gene are SGHNT and YYREEE (reference sequence). This CDR3 region has 15 residues. The chain's CDR3 is CASSEPTGIGSPLHF. In nucleotides, the CDR3 is TGTGCCAGCAGCGAACCGACAGGGATTGGTTCACCCCTCCACTTT.

The chain employs TRBV29-1 and TRBJ1-1; the D gene is possibly TRBD1 (6 bases). Germline-derived CDR1 and CDR2 are SQVTM and ANQGSEA. CDR3 length: 13 residues. V shed 8 bases and J shed 0 bases, with 13 bases lying between them. As DNA, the CDR3 is TGCAGCTCCGGGACACCCCTGAACACTGAAGCTTTCTTT. Its protein product is CSSGTPLNTEAFF.

The rearrangement joins TRBV2 to TRBJ2-6, with 7 bases aligning to TRBD1. Germline V gives CDR1 SNHLY, CDR2 FYNNEI. There are 14 residues in the CDR3. The ends lost 6 bases at V and 4 bases at J; junction bases unmatched: 3. The CDR3: CASSSGQGANVLTF. CDR3 DNA sequence: TGTGCCAGCAGCTCGGGACAGGGGGCCAACGTCCTGACTTTC.

The V gene is TRBV2, the J gene TRBJ2-1, with D unresolved. This CDR3 has 11 residues. The germline V gene encodes CDR1 SNHLY and CDR2 FYNNEI. Trimming pared 4 bases from V and 9 bases from J, leaving 7 bases between. The CDR3, as DNA: TGTGCCAGCAGTGTAGTTCGTGAGCAGTTCTTC. Protein product: CASSVVREQFF. The full variable domain, completed using reference TRBV2 and TRBJ2-1, is EPEVTQTPSHQVTQMGQEVILRCVPISNHLYFYWYRQILGQKVEFLVSFYNNEISEKSEIFDDQFSVERPDGSNFTLKIRSTKLEDSAMYFCASSVVREQFFGPGTRLTVL.

The table lists this clone with a count of one. The chain recombines TRBV2 with TRBJ1-1; D gene unclear. Trimming left V 2 bases short and J 1 base short, with 5 bases between. The germline CDR1 and CDR2 sequences are SNHLY and FYNNEI. This CDR3 contains 13 residues. The CDR3 DNA sequence: TGTGCCAGCAGTGAATCCCGGAACACTGAAGCTTTCTTT. This encodes CASSESRNTEAFF.

This chain joins TRBV18 and TRBJ2-6; 7 nucleotides agree with TRBD1. The J segment lost 1 base and the V segment lost 3 bases, leaving 6 bases of the junction unmatched. Germline lookup yields CDR1 KGHSH and CDR2 LQKENI. The CDR3 is 17 residues long. CDR3 nucleotide sequence: TGTGCCAGCTCACCCGGGACAGTTATTTCTGGGGCCAACGTCCTGACTTTC. It codes for CASSPGTVISGANVLTF.

The chain couples TRBV5-1 to TRBJ1-4, with 9 nucleotides matching TRBD1. Trimming cost V 4 bases and J 6 bases; bases outside gene matches: 4. The germline V gene encodes CDR1 SGHRS and CDR2 YFSETQ. This CDR3 region has 14 residues. This CDR3 reads CASSTTGGHEKLFF. Written as DNA, the CDR3 is TGCGCCAGCAGCACGACAGGGGGGCATGAAAAACTGTTTTTT.

This clone turned up a few times. The chain employs TRBV4-2 and TRBJ1-4; 9 bases are a match to TRBD1. The V gene end was trimmed by 0 bases and the J gene end by 8 bases; junction bases not matched to a gene: 10. CDR1 and CDR2 (germline): LGHNA, YNFKEQ. This CDR3 is built from 17 residues. The CDR3 coding sequence is TGTGCCAGCAGCCAAGACTACCAAGGACAGGGGAACGAAAAACTGTTTTTT. As protein: CASSQDYQGQGNEKLFF.